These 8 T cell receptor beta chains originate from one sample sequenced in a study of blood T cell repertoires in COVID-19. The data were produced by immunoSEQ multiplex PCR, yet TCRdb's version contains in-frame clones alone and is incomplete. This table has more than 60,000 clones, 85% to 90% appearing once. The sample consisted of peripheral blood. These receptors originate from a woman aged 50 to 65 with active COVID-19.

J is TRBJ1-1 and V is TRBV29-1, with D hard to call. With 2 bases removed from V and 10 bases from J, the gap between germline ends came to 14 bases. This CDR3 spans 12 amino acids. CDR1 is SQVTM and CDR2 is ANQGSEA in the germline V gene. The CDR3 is CSVESSARGAFF. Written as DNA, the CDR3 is TGCAGCGTTGAATCGTCAGCGCGGGGAGCTTTCTTT. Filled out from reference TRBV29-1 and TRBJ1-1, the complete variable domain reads SAVISQKPSRDICQRGTSLTIQCQVDSQVTMMFWYRQQPGQSLTLIATANQGSEATYESGFVIDKFPISRPNLTFSTLTVSNMSPEDSSIYLCSVESSARGAFFGQGTRLTVV.

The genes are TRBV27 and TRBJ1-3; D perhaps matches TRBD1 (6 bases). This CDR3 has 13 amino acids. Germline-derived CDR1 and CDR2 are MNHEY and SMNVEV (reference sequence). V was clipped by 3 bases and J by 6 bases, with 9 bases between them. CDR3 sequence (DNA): TGTGCCAGCAGTTTGAGGGGGACAAACACCATATATTTT. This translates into CASSLRGTNTIYF.

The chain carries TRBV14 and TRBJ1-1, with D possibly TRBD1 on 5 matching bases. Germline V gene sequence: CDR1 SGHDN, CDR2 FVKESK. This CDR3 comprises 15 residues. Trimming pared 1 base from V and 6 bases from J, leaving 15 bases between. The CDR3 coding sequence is TGTGCCAGCAGCCAAGGGACACTGACCGACCCTGAAGCTTTCTTT. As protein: CASSQGTLTDPEAFF.

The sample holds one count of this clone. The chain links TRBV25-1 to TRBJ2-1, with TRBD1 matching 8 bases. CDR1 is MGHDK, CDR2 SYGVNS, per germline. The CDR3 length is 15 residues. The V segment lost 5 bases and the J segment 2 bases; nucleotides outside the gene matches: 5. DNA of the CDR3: TGTGCCAGCAGTCCCGACAGGGGACCCTACAATGAGCAGTTCTTC. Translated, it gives CASSPDRGPYNEQFF.

The CDR3 loop reads CASSARPRDSGYTF. The CDR3 region has the DNA TGTGCCAGCAGCGCACGCCCTCGGGACAGCGGCTACACCTTC. The chain carries TRBV9 and TRBJ1-2, with TRBD1 identical over 7 bases. The CDR3 contains 14 residues. Trimming took 3 bases from V and 8 from J; bases not matched to a gene: 10. CDR1 is SGDLS, CDR2 YYNGEE, per germline.

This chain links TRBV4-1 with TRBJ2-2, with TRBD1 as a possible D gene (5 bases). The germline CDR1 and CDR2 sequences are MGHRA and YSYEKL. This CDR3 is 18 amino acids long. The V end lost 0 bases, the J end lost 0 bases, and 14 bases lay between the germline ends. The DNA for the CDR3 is TGCGCCAGCAGCCAAGATGGGGCAGCTAGTGCGAACACCGGGGAGCTGTTTTTT. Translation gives CASSQDGAASANTGELFF.

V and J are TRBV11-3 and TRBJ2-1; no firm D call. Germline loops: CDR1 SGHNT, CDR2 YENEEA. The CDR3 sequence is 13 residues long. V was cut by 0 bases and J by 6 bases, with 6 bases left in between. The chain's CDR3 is CASSLETRNEQFF. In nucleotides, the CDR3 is TGTGCCAGCAGCTTAGAGACACGCAATGAGCAGTTCTTC.

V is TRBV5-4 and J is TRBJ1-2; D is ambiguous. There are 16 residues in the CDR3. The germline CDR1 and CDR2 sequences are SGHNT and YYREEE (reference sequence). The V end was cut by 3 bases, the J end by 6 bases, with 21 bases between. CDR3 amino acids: CASSSGSTRGMDGYTF. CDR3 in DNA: TGTGCCAGCAGCTCCGGGTCAACTCGGGGAATGGATGGCTACACCTTC.